This T cell receptor (beta chain) was obtained from a study of blood T cells in healthy people across ages. Findings of the study overall: When set beside aged donors, long-lived donors presented more naive CD4+ cells and higher diversity.

The V end was cut by 2 bases, the J end by 8 bases, with 10 bases between. Germline V gene sequence: CDR1 MGHDK, CDR2 SYGVNS. CDR3 length: 13 amino acids. This clonotype was counted only a few times. Its antigen is not known. It was with a sample-barcoded 5' primer and a J-beta primer mix that a second PCR of roughly 6 to 12 cycles was run. Researchers report that a template-switch adaptor with 12 random nucleotides tagged each cDNA molecule. One entry per CDR3 protein, called by TCRdb with MiXCR from the 5' RACE reads. The repertoire holds about 640,000 distinct CDR3 sequences, with roughly 41% as singletons.

The sequence came from a man at least 80 years old in good health. Sequenced: blood. The rearrangement joins TRBV25-1 to TRBJ2-1; D is possibly TRBD2 (5 bases). This CDR3 reads CASSEHGVYEQFF. The CDR3 DNA is TGTGCCAGCAGTGAACACGGGGTATATGAGCAGTTCTTC.